This TCR beta chain was profiled in a study of blood T cell repertoires in COVID-19. Study at large: Samples of COVID-19 (acute and convalescent) were obtained from the United States, Italy and Spain. Nucleic acid was either cDNA or gDNA, and it came from T cells, B-cell-depleted T cells, or PBMCs.

The Seattle patients, enrolled during active infection, were followed longitudinally. Concerning this clone itself: This sample also contains other DNA sequences that code for the same CDR3.

Per the original methods: Estimation of nucleated cell counts relied on the amplification of reference gene primers. Sequencing used immunoSEQ multiplex PCR; TCRdb keeps in-frame clones, though not all of them. D and trimming were read from the DNA, whereas the V and J calls and clone size are those reported in that table. The table records 180,000 or so clones, about 83% of them present only once. Material for sequencing was peripheral blood. This TCR came from a person between 70 and 80 years old with COVID-19, enrolled during active disease.

The CDR3 nucleotides read TGTGCCAGCAGCCCACAGGGGAGCTATGGCTACACCTTC. Translating gives CASSPQGSYGYTF. This rearrangement joins TRBV7-9 to TRBJ1-2; 7 bases agree with TRBD1. This CDR3 comprises 13 residues. Unmatched junction bases numbered 4, after V lost 5 bases and J lost 4 bases. Per the germline V gene, CDR1 is SEHNR and CDR2 is FQNEAQ (reference sequence).